Detailed here is one TCR beta chain. Its cognate antigen is unknown. Trimming took 2 bases from V and 6 from J, leaving 13 bases between them. Germline V gene data show CDR1 as SGHTA and CDR2 as FQGNSA. CDR3 size: 14 residues. Profiled with immunoSEQ multiplex PCR; TCRdb holds only in-frame clones, not every one. The repertoire holds 9,000 to 10,000 clones, with approximately 82% as singletons. The data were obtained in a study of T cell repertoires in ileal Crohn's disease. Study context: About 37% were active smokers at surgery; median disease duration was roughly eight years. All patients had surgery for stricturing (about 60%) or penetrating (around 40%) disease. Notes on the study in general: Active smokers at surgery had more clonal expansions than non-smokers. Endoscopic recurrence occurred in every patient whose clonality exceeded 26.8%.

Sequenced material: ileal tissue. The sequence derives from an adult with Crohn's disease. The gene calls are TRBV7-2 and TRBJ1-2, with D perhaps matching TRBD1 (6 bases). Here the CDR3 DNA reads TGTGCCAGCAGCTTATCCAGGGGCGCGAATGGCTACACCTTC. Its protein product is CASSLSRGANGYTF.